A single sample is the source of the 16 T cell receptor beta chains below, sequenced in a study of vaccination and CD4 T cells after COVID-19. Their antigens are not known. As to treatment: roughly ten-day PBMC culture with coronavirus spike peptide pools or control peptides (ViraFEST assay). The collection of CD4+ T cells from the unexposed donor took place before the COVID-19 pandemic (2011-2018). Sequenced with the Oncomine TCR Beta short-read assay was DNA taken from cultured CD4+ T cells. One entry per CDR3 protein results from TCRdb running MiXCR on the PCR reads. The sample includes 7,000 or so distinct CDR3 sequences, around 38% seen only once; the top ten take about two fifths. The sequencing sample was made of CD4+ T cells from blood, cultured in vitro. These receptors were collected from a human donor in good health.

The V gene is TRBV30, the J gene TRBJ1-2, with a possible D match to TRBD1 (5 bases). The length of the CDR3 is 17 residues. Germline V CDR1 and CDR2: GTSNPN, SVGIG (reference sequence). The ends were cut back, 8 bases at V and 5 bases at J, with 30 bases in the middle. DNA for the CDR3: TGTGCCGTTCCGGGACTCCTACCCCGTATAAGCCGGTATGGCTACACCTTC. Its protein is CAVPGLLPRISRYGYTF.

The chain combines TRBV10-2 with TRBJ2-5; TRBD1 matches 12 bases. The CDR3 loop spans 15 amino acids. Trimming took 5 bases from V and 5 from J; bases not matched to a gene: 6. Germline values: CDR1 WSHSY, CDR2 SAAADI. CDR3 region: CASSRGQGAVETQYF. The CDR3 coding sequence is TGCGCCAGCAGTCGGGGACAGGGGGCGGTTGAGACCCAGTACTTC.

This clonotype was detected only a few times. The gene calls are TRBV20-1 and TRBJ1-6; perhaps TRBD1 as D (5 bases). The germline V and J ends were trimmed by 2 bases and 6 bases, with 14 bases remaining between them. The V gene's germline CDR1 is DFQATT and CDR2 SNEGSKA (reference sequence). The CDR3 has 15 amino acids. The CDR3 sequence: CSARPGGGLNSPLHF. Here the CDR3 DNA reads TGCAGTGCTAGACCCGGGGGAGGGCTTAATTCACCCCTCCACTTT.

The V call is TRBV20-1, the J call TRBJ2-3, with D perhaps TRBD2 (5 bases). The CDR3 consists of 13 residues. V was clipped by 5 bases and J by 8 bases, with 17 bases between them. The germline V gene encodes CDR1 DFQATT and CDR2 SNEGSKA (reference sequence). CDR3 residues: CSAPTSLAGTQYF. CDR3 in DNA: TGCAGTGCTCCCACGAGCCTAGCCGGTACGCAGTATTTT.

The count of this clonotype is one. The DNA for the CDR3 is TGTGCCAGCAGTTCCCCCGGGACAGGGGCCTACAATGAGCAGTTCTTC. This codes for CASSSPGTGAYNEQFF. The chain carries TRBV12-3 or TRBV12-4 and TRBJ2-1, with 10 bases aligning to TRBD1. This CDR3 comprises 16 residues. V lost 4 bases to trimming and J lost 2 bases; unmatched junction nucleotides: 5.

The rearrangement uses TRBV7-2 and TRBJ1-2; TRBD1 matches 7 bases. This CDR3 is built from 15 residues. In germline, CDR1 is SGHTA, CDR2 FQGNSA. V gave up 4 bases and J gave up 5 bases; unmatched junction bases: 10. CDR3 in DNA: TGTGCCAGCAGCTCCCTAGAGACAGGGTGGTATGGCTACACCTTC. Residues: CASSSLETGWYGYTF.

This clonotype was counted only a few times. This chain connects TRBV19 to TRBJ2-7, with 9 bases aligning to TRBD1. The germline CDR1 and CDR2 sequences are LNHDA and SQIVND (reference sequence). The junction had 10 bases not matched to a gene; V was cut back by 5 bases and J by 8 bases. The CDR3 totals 14 residues. The CDR3 DNA reads as TGTGCCAGTAGTTCGGGGACAGGGACTACGAAGCAGTACTTC. Its translation: CASSSGTGTTKQYF.

The DNA of the CDR3 is TGCGCCAGCAGCTTGACCGCTAACTATGGCTACACCTTC. Its translation: CASSLTANYGYTF. The gene calls are TRBV5-1 and TRBJ1-2, with D unresolved. The V gene's germline CDR1 is SGHRS and CDR2 YFSETQ. The CDR3 runs 13 residues. V was shortened by 1 base and J by 0 bases, with 4 bases between the two germline ends.

The genes are TRBV11-2 and TRBJ2-3; tentatively, D is TRBD1 or TRBD2 (5 bases each). Germline V lookup: CDR1 SGHAT, CDR2 FQNNGV. Trimming stripped 0 bases from V and 2 bases from J, with 9 bases between. The CDR3 covers 15 residues. The CDR3, as DNA: TGTGCCAGCAGCTTAGATTTCGGGGCCACAGATACGCAGTATTTT. Amino acid sequence: CASSLDFGATDTQYF.

The gene calls are TRBV14 and TRBJ2-5; TRBD2 agrees at 11 bases. The length of the CDR3 is 17 residues. J was trimmed by 6 bases and V by 0 bases; bases with no gene match: 9. The germline V gene has CDR1 SGHDN and CDR2 FVKESK. The CDR3 region is CASSQDSTSGSRKTQYF. The CDR3 DNA sequence: TGTGCCAGCAGCCAAGATTCAACTAGCGGGAGTAGGAAGACCCAGTACTTC.

The chain employs TRBV7-2 and TRBJ1-2; D possibly corresponds to TRBD1 (5 bases). The CDR3 consists of 14 residues. With 1 base removed from V and 7 bases from J, the gap between germline ends came to 13 bases. Germline V gene sequence: CDR1 SGHTA, CDR2 FQGNSA. The CDR3 loop is CASSLEPGRAGYTF. The CDR3 nucleotides read TGTGCCAGCAGCTTAGAACCAGGGCGCGCTGGCTACACCTTC.

This clonotype appeared a few times. V gene TRBV15 combines with J gene TRBJ1-1; 7 bases are a match to TRBD1. Germline CDR1 reads LNHNV; CDR2 reads YYDKDF (reference sequence). V shed 5 bases, J shed 5 bases, and the junction held 8 bases outside the gene matches. CDR3 length: 14 residues. The CDR3 DNA reads TGTGCCACCAGCTCACGGACGACAGGGACTGAAGCTTTCTTT. It is translated as CATSSRTTGTEAFF.

V is TRBV4-1 and J is TRBJ2-7; D gene uncertain. The length of the CDR3 is 13 residues. Germline V gives CDR1 MGHRA, CDR2 YSYEKL. The ends were cut back, 3 bases at V and 4 bases at J, with 10 bases in the middle. This CDR3 is CASSQESRYEQYF. The CDR3 DNA is TGCGCCAGCAGCCAGGAGTCAAGGTACGAGCAGTACTTC.

The chain uses TRBV19 and TRBJ2-3; TRBD2 matches 7 bases. Trimming cost V 3 bases and J 0 bases; bases outside gene matches: 6. This CDR3 is 16 amino acids long. Germline CDR1 LNHDA, CDR2 SQIVND (reference sequence). CDR3 sequence reads: CASSIRLAESTDTQYF. In nucleotides, the CDR3 is TGTGCCAGTAGTATTAGGCTAGCGGAGAGCACAGATACGCAGTATTTT.

This clonotype occurred a few times. The chain is built from TRBV7-2 and TRBJ1-3; D is unresolved. V was shortened by 3 bases and J by 2 bases, with 8 bases between the two germline ends. CDR3 length equals 14 residues. The germline V gene encodes CDR1 SGHTA and CDR2 FQGNSA. The CDR3 reads CASSFAHPGNTIYF. The CDR3 region has the DNA TGTGCCAGCAGCTTTGCCCACCCTGGAAACACCATATATTTT.

The chain carries TRBV20-1 and TRBJ2-7; perhaps D is TRBD1 or TRBD2 (7 bases each). CDR1 and CDR2 (germline): DFQATT, SNEGSKA (reference sequence). The V gene lost 6 bases and the J gene lost 3 bases, with 12 bases spanning the gap. The CDR3 runs to 12 residues. The chain's CDR3 is CSAKRDSYEQYF. DNA of the CDR3: TGCAGTGCGAAGCGGGACAGCTACGAGCAGTACTTC.